The rows below give T cell receptor beta chains drawn from one sample of a study of shared clonotypes between healthy human individuals. The assay was immunoSEQ multiplex PCR, and TCRdb's table has in-frame clones only and misses some. The table shows 2 million to 2.5 million clones, with approximately 93% occurring only once. Sequences were obtained from naive CD4+ T cells from PBMCs. These TCRs come from a young man in good health. Some clones in this sample may be carry-over from other donors' samples. CDR3s include the opening cysteine and the closing phenylalanine or tryptophan. The D gene is left open where the match is weak. The listing skips clone size in some rows; elsewhere it reads once, few, many or a size class.

>once|-|TRBJ2-1|TRBV4-1
CASSQGEGLKNEQFF
TGCGCCAGCAGCCAAGGAGAGGGCCTGAAAAATGAGCAGTTCTTC
>-|TRBD2|TRBJ2-3|TRBV7-3
CASFSSAGGNTDTQYF
TGTGCCAGTTTTTCTTCAGCGGGAGGGAACACAGATACGCAGTATTTT
>-|TRBD1|TRBJ1-1|TRBV5-6
CASSIPGQGAGTEAFF
TGTGCCAGCAGCATACCGGGACAGGGGGCGGGCACTGAAGCTTTCTTT
>few|-|TRBJ2-5|TRBV2
CASSGLVGTQYF
TGTGCCAGCAGTGGCTTAGTCGGGACCCAGTACTTC
>-|-|TRBJ1-1|TRBV11-3
CASSFEGKGEAFF
TGTGCCAGCAGCTTCGAAGGGAAGGGTGAAGCTTTCTTT
>few|TRBD1|TRBJ1-4|TRBV9
CASSERGRDEKLFF
TGTGCCAGCAGCGAAAGGGGGCGCGATGAAAAACTGTTTTTT
>once|-|TRBJ1-1|TRBV5-1
CASSLAAGEATEAFF
TGCGCCAGCAGCTTGGCCGCAGGGGAGGCCACTGAAGCTTTCTTT
>-|TRBD1|TRBJ2-7|TRBV18
CASSPTGSSYEQYF
TGTGCCAGCTCACCGACAGGGAGCTCCTACGAGCAGTACTTC
>once|-|TRBJ2-2|TRBV6-6
CASREQLNTGELFF
TGTGCCAGCAGGGAACAGCTGAACACCGGGGAGCTGTTTTTT
>-|TRBD1|TRBJ2-6|TRBV25-1
CASRGDRRFSGANVLTF
TGTGCCAGCAGGGGGGACAGGAGGTTCTCTGGGGCCAACGTCCTGACTTTC
>once|TRBD1|TRBJ2-6|TRBV7-3
CASSLSGQESSGANVLTF
TGTGCCAGCAGCTTATCGGGACAGGAGTCATCTGGGGCCAACGTCCTGACTTTC
>-|-|TRBJ1-5|TRBV2
CASRETTNQPQHF
TGTGCCAGCAGAGAGACCACCAATCAGCCCCAGCATTTT
>-|-|TRBJ2-5|TRBV5-1
CASSPQGETQYF
TGCGCCAGCAGCCCGCAGGGAGAGACCCAGTACTTC
>-|TRBD1|TRBJ1-5|TRBV18
CASSFSGTGNNQPQHF
TGTGCCAGCTCTTTTTCAGGGACAGGGAACAATCAGCCCCAGCATTTT
>-|-|TRBJ1-4|TRBV28
CASSWGFNEKLFF
TGTGCCAGCAGTTGGGGGTTTAATGAAAAACTGTTTTTT
>-|TRBD1|TRBJ2-1|TRBV28
CASRDGTDNEQFF
TGTGCCAGCAGGGACGGGACAGACAATGAGCAGTTCTTC
>-|TRBD2|TRBJ2-5|TRBV5-6
CASSLTSGQETQYF
TGTGCCAGCAGCTTAACTAGCGGACAAGAGACCCAGTACTTC
>-|-|TRBJ2-7|TRBV28
CASSYPMGGEQYF
TGTGCCAGCAGCTACCCTATGGGCGGGGAGCAGTACTTC
>-|-|TRBJ1-2|TRBV18
CASSPREAGYGYTF
TGTGCCAGCTCACCCAGGGAAGCGGGCTATGGCTACACCTTC
>-|-|TRBJ1-1|TRBV2
CASSYTAGDTEAFF
TGTGCCAGCAGTTACACGGCAGGGGACACTGAAGCTTTCTTT
>-|-|TRBJ2-7|TRBV13
CASSLYSSALPYEQYF
TGTGCCAGCAGCTTATATTCTAGCGCCTTACCTTACGAGCAGTACTTC
>-|-|TRBJ1-5|TRBV5-8
CASSLWADQPQHF
TGTGCCAGCAGCTTGTGGGCTGATCAGCCCCAGCATTTT
>-|-|TRBJ2-1|TRBV27
CASIGSGKGYNEQFF
TGTGCCAGCATCGGGAGCGGAAAGGGGTACAATGAGCAGTTCTTC
>-|-|TRBJ2-7|TRBV4-3
CASSQDPGSEQYF
TGCGCCAGCAGCCAAGATCCCGGGAGCGAGCAGTACTTC
>-|TRBD2|TRBJ2-3|TRBV19
CASSILGAGTDTQYF
TGTGCCAGTAGTATCTTAGGAGCGGGAACAGATACGCAGTATTTT
>-|-|TRBJ1-5|TRBV18
CASSPPGGGARQPQHF
TGTGCCAGCTCACCCCCCGGCGGGGGGGCGAGGCAGCCCCAGCATTTT
>-|TRBD2|TRBJ2-3|TRBV7-3
CASSAGLAGLTDTQYF
TGTGCCAGCAGCGCGGGACTAGCGGGACTCACAGATACGCAGTATTTT
>-|TRBD1|TRBJ1-3|TRBV28
CATLDRAGNTIYF
TGTGCCACCCTAGACAGGGCTGGAAACACCATATATTTT
>-|TRBD2|TRBJ2-7|TRBV7-8
CASSLAGGVSYEQYF
TGTGCCAGCAGCTTAGCGGGAGGGGTAAGCTACGAGCAGTACTTC
>-|-|TRBJ2-1|TRBV18
CASHAGLGGNEQFF
TGTGCCAGCCACGCGGGCCTAGGAGGCAATGAGCAGTTCTTC
>-|TRBD2|TRBJ2-3|TRBV18
CASSPRTSGPPAVHTDTQYF
TGTGCCAGCTCACCTAGGACTAGCGGGCCCCCAGCGGTGCACACAGATACGCAGTATTTT
>-|TRBD1|TRBJ1-4|TRBV6-1
CASSEAWDRGNEKLFF
TGTGCCAGCAGTGAAGCGTGGGACAGGGGGAATGAAAAACTGTTTTTT
>once|TRBD2|TRBJ2-7|TRBV15
CATSRGGVAQREGPGRFEQYF
TGTGCCACCAGCAGAGGGGGGGTCGCCCAGCGGGAGGGCCCGGGCCGTTTCGAGCAGTACTTC
>-|-|TRBJ1-2|TRBV2
CASSPGMGNYGYTF
TGTGCCAGCAGCCCCGGGATGGGTAACTATGGCTACACCTTC
>-|-|TRBJ1-4|TRBV5-1
CASSFGANEKLFF
TGCGCCAGCAGCTTTGGTGCGAATGAAAAACTGTTTTTT
>-|TRBD2|TRBJ2-7|TRBV6-5
CASSPGAGTPHEQYF
TGTGCCAGCAGTCCAGGAGCGGGAACCCCCCACGAGCAGTACTTC
>-|TRBD1|TRBJ1-4|TRBV4-1
CASSGTGVTYEKLFF
TGCGCCAGCAGTGGAACAGGGGTCACCTATGAAAAACTGTTTTTT
>-|TRBD1|TRBJ1-4|TRBV27
CASSYRGPATNEKLFF
TGTGCCAGCAGTTACAGGGGCCCCGCAACTAATGAAAAACTGTTTTTT
>-|-|TRBJ1-1|TRBV2
CASSEALRGAGDDEAFF
TGTGCCAGCAGTGAAGCGCTTCGGGGGGCCGGCGATGATGAAGCTTTCTTT
>-|-|TRBJ1-4|TRBV4-1
CASSQGLLEKLFF
TGCGCCAGCAGCCAAGGCCTATTGGAAAAACTGTTTTTT
>-|TRBD1|TRBJ2-3|TRBV7-8
CASSPLRQGSTQYF
TGTGCCAGCAGCCCACTACGACAGGGGTCAACGCAGTATTTT
>-|TRBD1|TRBJ1-3|TRBV6-5
CASSWTGVFGNTIYF
TGTGCCAGCAGTTGGACAGGGGTCTTTGGAAACACCATATATTTT
>-|TRBD1|TRBJ2-2|TRBV2
CASGQGNTGELFF
TGTGCCAGCGGACAGGGGAACACCGGGGAGCTGTTTTTT
>-|-|TRBJ2-7|TRBV6-6
CASSRDSSSYEQYF
TGTGCCAGCAGTCGCGACAGCTCCTCCTACGAGCAGTACTTC
>-|TRBD1|TRBJ1-4|TRBV29-1
CSVTGRFNEKLFF
TGCAGCGTGACAGGGCGTTTTAATGAAAAACTGTTTTTT